The T cell receptor (beta chain) under discussion was sequenced for a study of T cell responses to AZD1222 COVID-19 vaccine. Assay used: immunoSEQ multiplex PCR; TCRdb lists only in-frame clones, some missing. Of 200,000 or so clones listed, about 87% are singletons. Germline V gives CDR1 LGHNA, CDR2 YSLEER. The CDR3 contains 16 residues. The study, taken as a whole, reports: The peak T cell response came first, and repertoires were sampled only after it.

Regarding this clone: Its specificity is not known. At one of its ends the junction is not consistent with the germline gene, which may arise from a read error.

The sequencing used peripheral blood, collected on day 0 of MenACWY control vaccination. This sequence originates from an adult in good health. The chain recombines TRBV4-3 with TRBJ1-6; 7 nucleotides match TRBD1. The chain's CDR3 is CASSLTSGTDNLPLHF. The DNA for the CDR3 is TGCGCCAGCAGCCTAACCTCCGGGACAGATAATTTACCCCTCCACTTT.